This T cell receptor (beta chain) appears in the sequencing data of a study of cytotoxic CD8 clonotypes in ibrutinib-treated CLL. CDR3 size: 15 residues. After removal of 5 bases from V and 6 bases from J, the junction contained 11 bases not matched to a gene. CDR1 is SGHDT and CDR2 is YYEEEE in the germline V gene. The protocol was immunoSEQ multiplex PCR, while the TCRdb copy is restricted to in-frame clones and leaves out a portion. The repertoire has about 120,000 clones, 55% to 75% of them found once; the top ten carry around 37%. This clone was picked up a small number of times. The input for sequencing was PBMCs, taken after 24 months of ibrutinib treatment. This receptor was taken from a human donor with chronic lymphocytic leukemia. The rearrangement joins TRBV5-6 to TRBJ1-5; 7 bases agree with TRBD1. CDR3 bases: TGTGCCAGCAGTGAACGACAGGGTGGAAGTCAGCCCCAGCATTTT. Encoded protein: CASSERQGGSQPQHF.